This T cell receptor beta chain comes out of a study of T cell responses to AZD1222 COVID-19 vaccine. Generated by immunoSEQ multiplex PCR, the TCRdb table keeps only in-frame clones and is missing some. The profile shows some 120,000 clones, around 90% of them singletons. Germline V lookup: CDR1 SGHRS, CDR2 YFSETQ. The trim removed 1 base at V and 1 base at J, leaving 9 bases unmatched. The CDR3 has 18 amino acids. The TCR sequence derives from an adult in good health. The chain is built from TRBV5-1 and TRBJ2-2; 8 nucleotides line up with TRBD2. The sequenced sample was peripheral blood, obtained on day 0 of AZD1222 vaccination. As DNA, the CDR3 is TGCGCCAGCAGCTTGTCGCGGGGGGCGCGCGAGAACACCGGGGAGCTGTTTTTT. Translating it yields CASSLSRGARENTGELFF.